This passage covers 19 T cell receptor beta chains from one sample sequenced in a study of cytomegalovirus exposure and HLA in healthy donors. PCR involved 60 Vbeta and 13 Jbeta primers. Clones were sequenced by immunoSEQ multiplex PCR, and TCRdb holds only the in-frame ones, with some missing. The sample contains some 170,000 clones, 70% to 90% of which appear only once. Source material: PBMCs. These receptor sequences come from a woman in her thirties in good health and CMV-seronegative.

With respect to this clone: At one boundary the junction diverges from the germline segment, which might be a read error. The chain is built from TRBV7-9 and TRBJ2-7, with a possible D match to TRBD1 (5 bases). Germline CDR1 and CDR2: SEHNR and FQNEAQ (reference sequence). This CDR3 has 12 residues. This CDR3 reads CSSSTDAYEQYF. As DNA, the CDR3 is TGTTCCAGCTCGACAGATGCCTACGAGCAGTACTTC.

This chain connects TRBV4-3 to TRBJ2-2, with TRBD2 as a possible D gene (6 bases). CDR3 length equals 13 residues. Deletions cut 0 bases from V and 7 bases from J, with 6 bases between. The germline CDR1 and CDR2 sequences are LGHNA and YSLEER. CDR3 in amino acids: CASSQDSGGELFF. The CDR3 nucleotides are TGCGCCAGCAGCCAAGATAGCGGCGGGGAGCTGTTTTTT.

The sample holds a few counts of this clone. V and J are TRBV4-1 and TRBJ2-3; D perhaps matches TRBD2 (6 bases). Trimming left V 6 bases short and J 7 bases short, with 20 bases between. The CDR3 runs 15 residues. CDR1 is MGHRA, CDR2 YSYEKL, per germline. CDR3 sequence: CASRVIGGKENTQYF. DNA of the CDR3: TGCGCCAGCAGGGTCATTGGGGGGAAAGAGAATACGCAGTATTTT.

The V and J genes are TRBV9 and TRBJ1-1; TRBD1 matches 9 bases. V lost 3 bases, J lost 0 bases, and 6 bases stayed unmatched. The CDR3 is 16 residues long. The germline CDR1 and CDR2 sequences are SGDLS and YYNGEE. CDR3 nucleotide sequence: TGTGCCAGCAGCGCTACAGGGGGCGGCATGAACACTGAAGCTTTCTTT. It encodes CASSATGGGMNTEAFF.

This clone showed up just once. The chain recombines TRBV2 with TRBJ1-2; tentatively, D is TRBD1 (6 bases). Germline V gene lookup returns CDR1 SNHLY and CDR2 FYNNEI. Trimming took off 7 bases at V and 0 bases at J, with 12 bases between the two ends. The CDR3 is 14 residues long. The CDR3 spells CASTKGGANYGYTF. The CDR3 region has the DNA TGTGCCAGCACCAAAGGGGGAGCTAACTATGGCTACACCTTC.

The chain employs TRBV15 and TRBJ1-1; D call uncertain. Germline CDR1 reads LNHNV; CDR2 reads YYDKDF (reference sequence). Trimming took off 0 bases at V and 3 bases at J, with 5 bases between the two ends. The CDR3 has 13 residues. CDR3 region: CATSRDTDTEAFF. DNA of the CDR3: TGTGCCACCAGCAGAGATACGGACACTGAAGCTTTCTTT.

This chain uses TRBV12-5 with TRBJ2-5, with TRBD1 matching over 10 bases. Per the germline V gene, CDR1 is LGHNT and CDR2 is FRNRAP. The CDR3 extends over 13 amino acids. J was trimmed by 6 bases and V by 5 bases; bases with no gene match: 3. CDR3 protein: CASGADRGKTQYF. CDR3 sequence (DNA): TGTGCTAGTGGTGCGGACAGGGGGAAGACCCAGTACTTC.

This chain joins TRBV6-1 and TRBJ2-1; D may be TRBD2 (5 bases). This CDR3 comprises 14 residues. V lost 7 bases, J lost 9 bases, and 19 bases lay in between. CDR1 is MNHNS and CDR2 is SASEGT in the germline V gene. DNA of the CDR3: TGTGCCAGCATAGACCTACTCCTAGGAGGTGAGCAGTTCTTC. Its translation is CASIDLLLGGEQFF.

The chain uses TRBV5-4 and TRBJ1-1; TRBD1 aligns across 7 bases. J was trimmed by 1 base and V by 4 bases; bases with no gene match: 7. CDR1 is SGHNT, CDR2 YYREEE, per germline (reference sequence). The length of the CDR3 is 15 residues. The CDR3 spells CASSPDRWSNTEAFF. Written as DNA, the CDR3 is TGTGCCAGCAGCCCGGACAGGTGGTCGAACACTGAAGCTTTCTTT.

The gene calls are TRBV27 and TRBJ1-1, with TRBD1 matching over 7 bases. Germline assignment: CDR1 MNHEY and CDR2 SMNVEV (reference sequence). The CDR3 consists of 13 residues. J was trimmed by 8 bases and V by 3 bases; bases with no gene match: 6. In DNA form, the CDR3 reads TGTGCCAGCAGTTTGACAGGGACCACGGAAGCTTTCTTT. Protein product: CASSLTGTTEAFF.

The V gene is TRBV28, the J gene TRBJ1-5, with unresolved D. Germline V lookup: CDR1 MDHEN, CDR2 SYDVKM. The CDR3 consists of 16 residues. The germline V and J ends were trimmed by 8 bases and 0 bases, with 17 bases remaining between them. CDR3 in DNA: TGTGCCAGCTATGGAGGAGCTCCAGATAGCAATCAGCCCCAGCATTTT. Its protein product is CASYGGAPDSNQPQHF.

This rearrangement joins TRBV12-5 to TRBJ1-2; TRBD1 agrees at 9 bases. With 2 bases clipped from V and 7 bases from J, the junction kept 5 bases outside the gene matches. The germline V gene has CDR1 LGHNT and CDR2 FRNRAP. This CDR3 spans 14 amino acids. The CDR3 DNA sequence: TGTGCTAGTGGTTTGCTACAGGGGGCCGGTGGCTACACCTTC. Protein: CASGLLQGAGGYTF.

Only one count was recorded for this clone. The DNA for the CDR3 is TGTGCCAGCAGCGTAGTGTCGGGAGGGAGAGAGACCCAGTACTTC. As protein: CASSVVSGGRETQYF. V usage is TRBV9 and J usage is TRBJ2-5, with 8 bases aligning to TRBD2. Germline CDR1 is SGDLS and CDR2 is YYNGEE. After removal of 0 bases from V and 4 bases from J, the junction contained 5 bases not matched to a gene. This CDR3 is built from 15 residues. The variable domain in full, with the rest retrieved from reference TRBV9 and TRBJ2-5, is DSGVTQTPKHLITATGQRVTLRCSPRSGDLSVYWYQQSLDQGLQFLIQYYNGEERAKGNILERFSAQQFPDLHSELNLSSLELGDSALYFCASSVVSGGRETQYFGPGTRLLVL.

V is TRBV9 and J is TRBJ2-1; the D is unclear. V shed 0 bases and J shed 9 bases, with 10 bases lying between them. This CDR3 spans 13 amino acids. Germline V gene sequence: CDR1 SGDLS, CDR2 YYNGEE. The CDR3 DNA reads TGTGCCAGCAGCGTAGTTCAGTATGGTGAGCAGTTCTTC. Its translation is CASSVVQYGEQFF. Supplemented by reference TRBV9 and TRBJ2-1, the full variable domain reads DSGVTQTPKHLITATGQRVTLRCSPRSGDLSVYWYQQSLDQGLQFLIQYYNGEERAKGNILERFSAQQFPDLHSELNLSSLELGDSALYFCASSVVQYGEQFFGPGTRLTVL.

The chain couples TRBV10-2 to TRBJ1-2; 8 bases match TRBD1. From germline, CDR1 is WSHSY and CDR2 SAAADI. The CDR3 is 13 amino acids. Losses at the gene ends were 6 bases for V and 6 bases for J; bases not matched to a gene: 6. In nucleotides, the CDR3 is TGCGCCAGCAGGCAGGGGACAGGTGATGGCTACACCTTC. Amino acids: CASRQGTGDGYTF.

V is TRBV7-2 and J is TRBJ2-1, with 15 bases fitting TRBD2. J was trimmed by 13 bases and V by 2 bases; bases with no gene match: 9. The germline gives CDR1 SGHTA, CDR2 FQGNSA. The length of the CDR3 is 16 residues. The CDR3 sequence is CASSLISGTSGGPQFF. Here the CDR3 DNA reads TGTGCCAGCAGCTTAATTAGTGGGACTAGCGGGGGGCCCCAGTTCTTC.

This clone has only a few counts. The J gene is TRBJ1-5, the V gene TRBV6-5; D is uncertain. This CDR3 is built from 13 residues. Germline-derived CDR1 and CDR2 are MNHEY and SVGAGI. V was shortened by 0 bases and J by 7 bases, with 7 bases between the two germline ends. The CDR3 DNA follows: TGTGCCAGCAGTTACTCCTTGGCCCAGCCCCAGCATTTT. Translation: CASSYSLAQPQHF.

The V gene is TRBV2, the J gene TRBJ2-5, with 13 positions matching TRBD2. The end of the DNA aligns better with TRBJ2-7, so the J call may be wrong. Looked up from germline, CDR1 is SNHLY and CDR2 is FYNNEI. The CDR3 is 14 residues long. CDR3: CASGTSGETYEQYF. In DNA, the CDR3 is TGTGCCAGTGGGACTAGCGGGGAGACCTACGAGCAGTACTTC.

The chain combines TRBV7-2 with TRBJ2-1; 8 bases map to TRBD1. CDR3 length equals 15 residues. The ends lost 5 bases at V and 7 bases at J; junction bases unmatched: 10. In germline, CDR1 is SGHTA, CDR2 FQGNSA. CDR3 coding DNA: TGTGCCAGCAGCCAGACAGGGGTTGTGGGGAATGAGCAGTTCTTC. Amino acids: CASSQTGVVGNEQFF.